Shown below are 11 T cell receptor beta chains from a single sample sequenced in a study of T cells expressing NK-cell markers. TCRdb re-called the 5' RACE reads and shows each CDR3 protein once, DNA omitted. The repertoire table contains more than 250,000 distinct CDR3 sequences. The sample consisted of blood T cells: a sorted CD56 or NKG2C T cell subset, CD4+ or CD8+ T cells, or bulk PBMC T cells (not recorded which). These receptors were collected from a man aged 18 to 35 in good health.

V gene TRBV3-1 combines with J gene TRBJ1-6; TCRdb designates TRBD1, a call that cannot be tested without DNA. Germline CDR1 LGHDT, CDR2 YNNKEL (reference sequence). The CDR3 has 15 residues. The chain's CDR3 is CASSQWEGAYSPLHF.

The chain has TRBV29-1 and TRBJ1-1. Germline CDR1 SQVTM, CDR2 ANQGSEA. The CDR3 extends over 15 amino acids. The CDR3: CSVGGEGLTGTEAFF.

This rearrangement joins TRBV20-1 to TRBJ2-3. The CDR3 length is 15 residues. The germline V gene encodes CDR1 DFQATT and CDR2 SNEGSKA (reference sequence). CDR3 sequence: CSARDRGTPTDTQYF.

CDR3 sequence: CSAMGDRDNYGYTF. The chain employs TRBV20-1 and TRBJ1-2; lacking DNA, the TRBD1 call made by TCRdb goes unchecked. Germline lookup yields CDR1 DFQATT and CDR2 SNEGSKA (reference sequence). The CDR3 loop spans 14 amino acids.

This chain links TRBV12-3 or TRBV12-4 with TRBJ2-3; TCRdb returns TRBD2, unconfirmable since there is no DNA. CDR3 length: 17 amino acids. The CDR3 loop reads CASSADWSGRSTDTQYF.

The rearrangement uses TRBV4-2 and TRBJ2-5; no DNA is available, so the TRBD2 call from TCRdb remains unchecked. In germline, CDR1 is LGHNA, CDR2 YNFKEQ. The CDR3 spans 15 residues. The CDR3 here is CASSQDPSGSETQYF.

The CDR3 sequence is CSARDGTTYEQYF. V and J are TRBV20-1 and TRBJ2-7. Looked up from germline, CDR1 is DFQATT and CDR2 is SNEGSKA (reference sequence). This CDR3 has 13 residues.

The chain is built from TRBV24-1 and TRBJ1-5; TCRdb's assignment of TRBD1 cannot be checked, as there is no DNA. This CDR3 region has 16 residues. CDR1 and CDR2 from the germline V gene are KGHDR and SFDVKD. This CDR3 reads CATSDAGTRGNQPQHF.

V gene TRBV6-4 combines with J gene TRBJ2-1; without DNA, the TCRdb call of TRBD1 cannot be checked. This CDR3 has 15 amino acids. The germline CDR1 and CDR2 sequences are MRHNA and SNTAGT. CDR3 loop: CASSDPGQGKDEQFF.

The chain combines TRBV11-2 with TRBJ2-1; as DNA is missing, the TRBD2 call by TCRdb cannot be tested. The CDR3 contains 13 residues. Germline CDR1 and CDR2: SGHAT and FQNNGV. The CDR3 is CASRGLARNEQFF.

The chain has TRBV7-2 and TRBJ1-4; as DNA is missing, the TRBD1 call by TCRdb cannot be tested. The germline CDR1 and CDR2 sequences are SGHTA and FQGNSA. The length of the CDR3 is 16 residues. Here the CDR3 reads CASSFGGTGTNEKLFF. Drawing the rest from reference TRBV7-2 and TRBJ1-4, the complete variable domain is GAGVSQSPSNKVTEKGKDVELRCDPISGHTALYWYRQSLGQGLEFLIYFQGNSAPDKSGLPSDRFSAERTGGSVSTLTIQRTQQEDSAVYLCASSFGGTGTNEKLFFGSGTQLSVL.